This T cell receptor beta chain was captured by sequencing in a study of technical replicates of blood from four donors. The table came from immunoSEQ multiplex PCR; TCRdb's copy has only in-frame clones and leaves some out. In the table there are 55,000 to 75,000 clones, approximately 83% of which are singletons. This clonotype was obtained from a human donor in good health. Some clones in this sample may be carry-over from other donors' samples. The sample consisted of PBMCs.

In DNA form, the CDR3 reads TGTGCCAGCAGCAAATCAGGGGTTTCGAACACTGAAGCTTTCTTT. Encoded protein: CASSKSGVSNTEAFF. This chain uses TRBV5-4 with TRBJ1-1; TRBD1 might be the D (6 bases). The CDR3 is 15 residues long. Trimming took 4 bases from V and 1 from J, leaving 14 bases between them. Germline assignment: CDR1 SGHNT and CDR2 YYREEE (reference sequence). The whole variable domain, filled in from reference TRBV5-4 and TRBJ1-1, reads ETGVTQSPTHLIKTRGQQVTLRCSSQSGHNTVSWYQQALGQGPQFIFQYYREEENGRGNFPPRFSGLQFPNYSSELNVNALELDDSALYLCASSKSGVSNTEAFFGQGTRLTVV.